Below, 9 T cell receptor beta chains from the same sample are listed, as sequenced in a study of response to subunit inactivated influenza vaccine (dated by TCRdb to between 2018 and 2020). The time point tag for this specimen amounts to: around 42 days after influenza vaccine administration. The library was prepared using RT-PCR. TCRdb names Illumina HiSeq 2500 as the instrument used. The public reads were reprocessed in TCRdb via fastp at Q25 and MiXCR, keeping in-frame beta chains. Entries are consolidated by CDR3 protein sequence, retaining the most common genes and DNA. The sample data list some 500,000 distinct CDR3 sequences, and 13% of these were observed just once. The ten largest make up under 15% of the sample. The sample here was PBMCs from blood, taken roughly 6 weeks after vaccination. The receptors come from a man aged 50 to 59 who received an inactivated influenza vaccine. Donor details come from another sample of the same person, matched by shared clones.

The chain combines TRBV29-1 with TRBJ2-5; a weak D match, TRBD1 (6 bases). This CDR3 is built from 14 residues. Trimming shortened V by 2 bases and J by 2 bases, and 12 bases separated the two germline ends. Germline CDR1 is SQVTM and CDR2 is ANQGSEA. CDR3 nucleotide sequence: TGCAGCGTTGAATCGGACAGTACACAAGAGACCCAGTACTTC. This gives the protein CSVESDSTQETQYF.

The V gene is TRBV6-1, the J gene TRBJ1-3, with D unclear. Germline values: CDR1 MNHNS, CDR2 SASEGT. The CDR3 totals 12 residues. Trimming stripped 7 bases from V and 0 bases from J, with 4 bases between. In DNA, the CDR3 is TGTGCCAGCAAATTCTCTGGAAACACCATATATTTT. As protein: CASKFSGNTIYF.

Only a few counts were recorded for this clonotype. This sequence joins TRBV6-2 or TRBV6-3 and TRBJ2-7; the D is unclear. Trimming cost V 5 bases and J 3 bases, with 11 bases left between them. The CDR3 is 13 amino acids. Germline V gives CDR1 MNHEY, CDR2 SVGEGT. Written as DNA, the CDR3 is TGTGCCAGCAGTCGGCAGGTGGACTACGAGCAGTACTTC. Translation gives CASSRQVDYEQYF.

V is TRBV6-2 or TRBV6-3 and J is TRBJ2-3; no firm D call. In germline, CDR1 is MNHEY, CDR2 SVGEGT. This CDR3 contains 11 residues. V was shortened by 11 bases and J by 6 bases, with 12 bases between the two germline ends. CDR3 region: CAGDPGDTQYF. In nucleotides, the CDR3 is TGTGCCGGCGACCCCGGGGATACGCAGTATTTT.

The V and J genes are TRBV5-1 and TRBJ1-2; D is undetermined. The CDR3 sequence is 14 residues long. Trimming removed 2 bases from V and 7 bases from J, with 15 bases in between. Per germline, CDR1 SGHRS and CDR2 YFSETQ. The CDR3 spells CASSLRQDGFGYTF. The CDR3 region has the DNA TGCGCCAGCAGCTTAAGGCAAGACGGATTTGGCTACACCTTC.

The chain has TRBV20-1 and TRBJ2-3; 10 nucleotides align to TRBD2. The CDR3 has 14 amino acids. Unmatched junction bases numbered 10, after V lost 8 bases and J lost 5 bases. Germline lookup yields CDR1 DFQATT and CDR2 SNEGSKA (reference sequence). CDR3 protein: CSTERTSGRDTQYF. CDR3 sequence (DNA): TGCAGTACGGAGAGGACTAGCGGCCGAGATACGCAGTATTTT.

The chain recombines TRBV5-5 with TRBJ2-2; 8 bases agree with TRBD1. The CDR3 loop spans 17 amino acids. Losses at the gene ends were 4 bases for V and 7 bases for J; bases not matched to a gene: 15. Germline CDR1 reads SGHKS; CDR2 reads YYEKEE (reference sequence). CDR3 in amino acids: CASSIHPRQGFIGELFF. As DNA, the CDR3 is TGTGCCAGCAGCATTCACCCAAGACAGGGGTTTATCGGGGAGCTGTTTTTT.

The CDR3 DNA reads TGTGCCAGCAGTTTCTCCGGAAGGAATGAAAAACTGTTTTTT. Amino acid sequence: CASSFSGRNEKLFF. V is TRBV27 and J is TRBJ1-4; no firm D call. This CDR3 spans 14 amino acids. Trimming left V 3 bases short and J 5 bases short, with 10 bases between. The germline gives CDR1 MNHEY, CDR2 SMNVEV (reference sequence).

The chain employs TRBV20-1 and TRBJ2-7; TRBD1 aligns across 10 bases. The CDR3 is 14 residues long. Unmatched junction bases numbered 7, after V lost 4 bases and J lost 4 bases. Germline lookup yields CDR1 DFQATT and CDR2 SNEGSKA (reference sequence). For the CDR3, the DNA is TGCAGTGCTACTAGGACAGGGGGGCGTTACGAGCAGTACTTC. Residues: CSATRTGGRYEQYF.